This T cell receptor (beta chain) was sequenced during a study of T cells after yellow fever vaccination. Study as a whole: Fractions containing few cells were prepared with SMART-Seq v4 Ultra Low Input.

TCRdb re-called the 5' RACE reads with MiXCR, one entry per CDR3 protein. The sample lists some 160,000 distinct CDR3 sequences; approximately 9.7% were seen once. Study observations and caveats: A small proportion of clonotypes was detected in both the CD4 and CD8 compartments.

V gave up 1 base and J gave up 3 bases, with 10 bases separating them. This CDR3 is built from 15 residues. This clonotype was seen repeatedly, ten times or more. Its antigen is as yet unknown. Material: CD8+ T cells sorted from PBMCs, obtained 45 days after the yellow fever booster vaccination. V is TRBV12-3 or TRBV12-4 and J is TRBJ2-1; D not resolved. This receptor was identified in a young man who received the YFV17D yellow fever vaccine. The CDR3: CASSLGLLSYNEQFF. The DNA of the CDR3 is TGTGCCAGCAGTTTAGGGCTTCTTAGCTACAATGAGCAGTTCTTC.